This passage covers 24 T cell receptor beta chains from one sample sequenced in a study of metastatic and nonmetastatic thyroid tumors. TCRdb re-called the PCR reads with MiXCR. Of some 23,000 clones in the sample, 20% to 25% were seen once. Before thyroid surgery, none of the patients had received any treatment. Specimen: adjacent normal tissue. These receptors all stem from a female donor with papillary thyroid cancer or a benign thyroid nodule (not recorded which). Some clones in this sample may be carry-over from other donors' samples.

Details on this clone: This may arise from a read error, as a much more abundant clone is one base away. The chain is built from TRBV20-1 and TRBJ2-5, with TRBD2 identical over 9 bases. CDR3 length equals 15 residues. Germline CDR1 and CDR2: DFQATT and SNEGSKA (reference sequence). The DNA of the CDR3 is TGCGGTGCCGCGTCGGGCGGGAGGGCCGAGAGTACCCAGTACTTC. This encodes CGAASGGRAESTQYF.

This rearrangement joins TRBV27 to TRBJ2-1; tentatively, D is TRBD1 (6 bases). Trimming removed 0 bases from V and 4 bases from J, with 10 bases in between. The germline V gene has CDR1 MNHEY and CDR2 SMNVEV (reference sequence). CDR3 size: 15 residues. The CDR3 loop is CASSLSRDTYNEQFF. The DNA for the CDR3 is TGTGCCAGCAGTTTATCCCGGGACACTTACAATGAGCAGTTCTTC.

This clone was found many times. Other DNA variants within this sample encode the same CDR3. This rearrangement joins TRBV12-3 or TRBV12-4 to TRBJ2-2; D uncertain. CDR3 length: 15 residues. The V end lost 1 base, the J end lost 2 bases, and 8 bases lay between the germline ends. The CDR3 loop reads CASSLVGPNTGELFF. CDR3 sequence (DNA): TGTGCCAGCAGTTTAGTTGGTCCCAACACCGGGGAGCTGTTTTTT.

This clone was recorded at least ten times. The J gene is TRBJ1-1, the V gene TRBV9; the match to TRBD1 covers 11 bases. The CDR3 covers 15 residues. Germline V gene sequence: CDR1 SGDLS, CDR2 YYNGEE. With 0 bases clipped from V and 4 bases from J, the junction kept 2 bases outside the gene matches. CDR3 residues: CASSVVGTGGTEAFF. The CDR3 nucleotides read TGTGCCAGCAGCGTAGTTGGGACAGGGGGCACTGAAGCTTTCTTT.

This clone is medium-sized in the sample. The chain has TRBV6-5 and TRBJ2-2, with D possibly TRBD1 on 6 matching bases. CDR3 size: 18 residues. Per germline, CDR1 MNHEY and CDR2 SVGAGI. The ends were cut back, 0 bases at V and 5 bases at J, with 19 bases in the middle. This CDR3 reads CASSYSKDSYLRTGELFF. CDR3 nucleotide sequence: TGTGCCAGCAGTTACTCAAAGGACAGTTACCTAAGGACCGGGGAGCTGTTTTTT.

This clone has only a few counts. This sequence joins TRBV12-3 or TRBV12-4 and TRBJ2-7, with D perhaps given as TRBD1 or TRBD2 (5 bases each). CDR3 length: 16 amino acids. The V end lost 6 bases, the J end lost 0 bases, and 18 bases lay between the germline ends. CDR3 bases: TGTGCCAGCAGACCTGGGACCGCCTTCTTCTCCTACGAGCAGTACTTC. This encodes CASRPGTAFFSYEQYF.

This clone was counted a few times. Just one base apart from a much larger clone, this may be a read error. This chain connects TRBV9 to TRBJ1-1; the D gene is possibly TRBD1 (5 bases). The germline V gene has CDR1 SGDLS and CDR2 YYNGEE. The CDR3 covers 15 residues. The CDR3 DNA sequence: TGTGCCAGCATCGTATCCACAGGTTGGAACACTGAAGCTTTCTTT. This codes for CASIVSTGWNTEAFF.

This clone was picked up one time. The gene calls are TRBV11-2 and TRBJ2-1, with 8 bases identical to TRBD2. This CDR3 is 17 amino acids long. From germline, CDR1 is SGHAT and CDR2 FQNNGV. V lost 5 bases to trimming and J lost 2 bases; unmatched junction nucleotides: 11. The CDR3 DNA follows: TGTGCCAGCAGCCCCCCGACTAGCGTAAACCCCTACAATGAGCAGTTCTTC. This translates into CASSPPTSVNPYNEQFF.

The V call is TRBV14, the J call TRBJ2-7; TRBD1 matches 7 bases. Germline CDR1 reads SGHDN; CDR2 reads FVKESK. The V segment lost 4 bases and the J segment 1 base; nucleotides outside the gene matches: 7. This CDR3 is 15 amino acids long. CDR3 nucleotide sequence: TGTGCCAGCAGCCGGGGACAGATACCTTCCTACGAGCAGTACTTC. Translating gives CASSRGQIPSYEQYF. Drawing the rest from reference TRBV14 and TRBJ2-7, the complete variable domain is EAGVTQFPSHSVIEKGQTVTLRCDPISGHDNLYWYRRVMGKEIKFLLHFVKESKQDESGMPNNRFLAERTGGTYSTLKVQPAELEDSGVYFCASSRGQIPSYEQYFGPGTRLTVT.

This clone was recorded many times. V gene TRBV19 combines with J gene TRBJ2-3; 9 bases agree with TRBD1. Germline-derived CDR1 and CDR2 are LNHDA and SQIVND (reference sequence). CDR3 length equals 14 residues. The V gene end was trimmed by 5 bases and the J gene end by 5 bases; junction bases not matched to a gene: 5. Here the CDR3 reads CASSPDRGGDTQYF. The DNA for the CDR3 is TGTGCCAGTAGTCCGGACAGGGGAGGAGATACGCAGTATTTT.

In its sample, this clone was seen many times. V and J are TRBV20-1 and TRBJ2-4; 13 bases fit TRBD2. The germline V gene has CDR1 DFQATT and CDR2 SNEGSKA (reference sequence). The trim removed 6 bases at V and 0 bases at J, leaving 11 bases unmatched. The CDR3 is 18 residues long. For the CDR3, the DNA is TGCAGTGCGGGCGGACTAGCGGGAGAGAACATAGCCAAAAACATTCAGTACTTC. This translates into CSAGGLAGENIAKNIQYF.

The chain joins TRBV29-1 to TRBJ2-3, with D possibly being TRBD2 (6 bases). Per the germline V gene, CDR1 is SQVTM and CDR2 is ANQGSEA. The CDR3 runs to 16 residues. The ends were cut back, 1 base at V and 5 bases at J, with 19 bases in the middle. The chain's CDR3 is CSVEGRESLEGDTQYF. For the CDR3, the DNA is TGCAGCGTTGAAGGCCGGGAGTCATTGGAGGGAGATACGCAGTATTTT.

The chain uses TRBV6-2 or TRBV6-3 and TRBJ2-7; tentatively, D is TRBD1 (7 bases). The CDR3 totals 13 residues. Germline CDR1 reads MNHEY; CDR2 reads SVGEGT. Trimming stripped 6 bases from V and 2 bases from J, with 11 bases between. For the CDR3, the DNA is TGTGCCAGCAGGGGGGGACAGACCTACGAGCAGTACTTC. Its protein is CASRGGQTYEQYF.

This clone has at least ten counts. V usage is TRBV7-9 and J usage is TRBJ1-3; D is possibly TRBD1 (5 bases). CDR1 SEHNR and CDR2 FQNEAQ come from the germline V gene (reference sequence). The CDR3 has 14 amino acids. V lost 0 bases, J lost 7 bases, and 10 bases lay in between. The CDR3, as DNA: TGTGCCAGCAGCTTAGCTCAGGGTTTGAACACCATATATTTT. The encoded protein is CASSLAQGLNTIYF.

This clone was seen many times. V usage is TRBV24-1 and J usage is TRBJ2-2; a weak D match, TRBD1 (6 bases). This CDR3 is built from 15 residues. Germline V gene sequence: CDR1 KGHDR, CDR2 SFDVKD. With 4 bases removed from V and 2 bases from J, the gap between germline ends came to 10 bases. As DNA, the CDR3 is TGTGCCACCAGTGAGGGGGCCAGAAACACCGGGGAGCTGTTTTTT. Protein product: CATSEGARNTGELFF.

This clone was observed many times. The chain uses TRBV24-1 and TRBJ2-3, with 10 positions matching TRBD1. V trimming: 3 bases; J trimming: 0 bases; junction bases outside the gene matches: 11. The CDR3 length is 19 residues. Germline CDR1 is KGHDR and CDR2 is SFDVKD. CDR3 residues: CATSDRGTGVGKSTDTQYF. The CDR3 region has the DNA TGTGCCACCAGTGATCGAGGGACAGGGGTTGGAAAGAGCACAGATACGCAGTATTTT.

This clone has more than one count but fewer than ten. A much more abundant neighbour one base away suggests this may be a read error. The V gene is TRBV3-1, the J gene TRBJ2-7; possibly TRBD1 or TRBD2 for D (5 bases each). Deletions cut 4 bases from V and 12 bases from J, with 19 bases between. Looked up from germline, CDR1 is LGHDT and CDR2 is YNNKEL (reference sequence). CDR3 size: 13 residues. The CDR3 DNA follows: TGTGCCAGCAGCCGCCCGGGACGGCCACCGGGGTACTTC. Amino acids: CASSRPGRPPGYF.

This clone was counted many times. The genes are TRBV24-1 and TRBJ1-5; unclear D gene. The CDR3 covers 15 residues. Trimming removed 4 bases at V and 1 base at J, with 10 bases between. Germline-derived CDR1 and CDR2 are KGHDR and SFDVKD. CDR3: CATSDPIRSNQPQHF. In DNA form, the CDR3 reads TGTGCCACCAGTGACCCAATAAGGAGCAATCAGCCCCAGCATTTT.

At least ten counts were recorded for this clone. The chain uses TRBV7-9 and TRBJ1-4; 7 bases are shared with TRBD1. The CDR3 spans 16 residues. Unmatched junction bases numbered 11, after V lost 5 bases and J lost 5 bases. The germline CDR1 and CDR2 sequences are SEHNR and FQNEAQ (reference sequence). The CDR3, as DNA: TGTGCCAGCAGCGACGGACAGGTACTGGTCAATGAAAAACTGTTTTTT. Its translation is CASSDGQVLVNEKLFF.

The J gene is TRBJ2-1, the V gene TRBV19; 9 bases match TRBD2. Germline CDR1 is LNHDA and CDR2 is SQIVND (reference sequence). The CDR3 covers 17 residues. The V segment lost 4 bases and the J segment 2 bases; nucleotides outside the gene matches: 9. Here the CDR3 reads CASSTLTSGRAYNEQFF. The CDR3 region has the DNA TGTGCCAGTAGTACACTGACTAGCGGTAGGGCCTACAATGAGCAGTTCTTC.

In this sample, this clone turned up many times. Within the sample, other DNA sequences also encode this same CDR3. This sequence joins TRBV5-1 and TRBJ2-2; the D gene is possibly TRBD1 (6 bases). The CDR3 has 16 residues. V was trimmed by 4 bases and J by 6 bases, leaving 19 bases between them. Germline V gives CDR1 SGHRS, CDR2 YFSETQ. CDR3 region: CASSLGPAGVAGELFF. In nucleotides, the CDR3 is TGCGCCAGCAGCCTGGGGCCGGCAGGGGTAGCCGGGGAGCTGTTTTTT.

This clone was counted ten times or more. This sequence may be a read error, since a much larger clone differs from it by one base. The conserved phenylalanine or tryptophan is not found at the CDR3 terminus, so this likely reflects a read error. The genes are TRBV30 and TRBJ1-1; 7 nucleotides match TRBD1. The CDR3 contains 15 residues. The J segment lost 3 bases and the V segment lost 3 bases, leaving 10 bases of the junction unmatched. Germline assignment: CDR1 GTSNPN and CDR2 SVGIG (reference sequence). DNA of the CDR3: TGTGCCTGGAGCCTACCCGGGACAGCATACACTGAAGCTTTCCTT. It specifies CAWSLPGTAYTEAFL.

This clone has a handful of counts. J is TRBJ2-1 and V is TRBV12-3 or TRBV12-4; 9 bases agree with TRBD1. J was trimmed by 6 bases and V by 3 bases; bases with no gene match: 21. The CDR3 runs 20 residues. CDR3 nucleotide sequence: TGTGCCAGCAGTTTGGGCCTCAGGGGTTCCCGGACAGGGGACATCAATGAGCAGTTCTTC. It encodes CASSLGLRGSRTGDINEQFF.

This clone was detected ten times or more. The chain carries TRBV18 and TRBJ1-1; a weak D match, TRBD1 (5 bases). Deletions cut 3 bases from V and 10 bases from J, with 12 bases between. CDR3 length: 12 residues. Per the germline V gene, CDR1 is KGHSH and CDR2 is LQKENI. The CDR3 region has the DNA TGTGCCAGCTCACCGGGGGATAGGGCAGCTTTCTTT. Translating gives CASSPGDRAAFF.